What follows are 11 T cell receptor beta chains derived from one specimen sequenced in a study of read filtering for tumor transcriptome and immune sequencing. Molecular barcoded adaptors covering alpha/delta and beta/gamma chains were used on around 370 ng RNA. TCRdb processed the reads anew with MiXCR; each CDR3 protein has one entry. This table has tens of thousands of distinct CDR3 sequences, about an eighth appearing once. The sequencing input was a population of CD138-negative cells sorted from bone marrow. These TCRs come from a donor at least 40 years old with multiple myeloma.

This clonotype occurred many times. V gene TRBV7-2 combines with J gene TRBJ2-7, with D perhaps TRBD1 (5 bases). Germline V gene data show CDR1 as SGHTA and CDR2 as FQGNSA. Trimming left V 1 base short and J 1 base short, with 11 bases between. The CDR3 is made up of 15 amino acids. CDR3 sequence reads: CASSLVPGWSYEQYF. DNA for the CDR3: TGTGCCAGCAGCTTAGTTCCAGGGTGGTCCTACGAGCAGTACTTC.

This clonotype was found many times. The chain joins TRBV5-6 to TRBJ2-2; no definite D call. V lost 4 bases and J lost 4, with 11 bases in between. This CDR3 contains 14 residues. Germline V gives CDR1 SGHDT, CDR2 YYEEEE. CDR3: CASSPDLITGELFF. As DNA, the CDR3 is TGTGCCAGCAGCCCGGACCTTATCACCGGGGAGCTGTTTTTT. Supplemented by reference TRBV5-6 and TRBJ2-2, the full variable domain reads DAGVTQSPTHLIKTRGQQVTLRCSPKSGHDTVSWYQQALGQGPQFIFQYYEEEERQRGNFPDRFSGHQFPNYSSELNVNALLLGDSALYLCASSPDLITGELFFGEGSRLTVL.

This clonotype was counted a few times. A read error may explain this, as a much larger clone is one base away. The genes are TRBV3-1 and TRBJ1-1; D is ambiguous. The CDR3 length is 13 residues. The germline CDR1 and CDR2 sequences are LGHDT and YNNKEL (reference sequence). Trimming stripped 4 bases from V and 3 bases from J, with 9 bases between. The CDR3 DNA reads TGTGCCAGCAGCCGATCGGTGGACACTGAAGCTTTCTTT. It specifies CASSRSVDTEAFF.

This clonotype has at least ten counts. The junction departs from germline at one end; a sequencing error may be responsible. The chain is built from TRBV11-3 and TRBJ2-3; maybe TRBD2 (6 bases). Germline loops: CDR1 SGHNT, CDR2 YENEEA. This CDR3 is built from 15 residues. Here the CDR3 reads CASSLTRDRGDTQYF. The CDR3 bases are TGTGCCAGCAGCTTAACGCGGGATCGCGGAGATACTCAGTATTTT.

This clonotype occurred many times. This rearrangement joins TRBV18 to TRBJ2-7; D not resolved. Between the trimmed V and J ends, which lost 3 bases and 5 bases, there was a span of 17 bases. Germline CDR1 KGHSH, CDR2 LQKENI. The CDR3 is 15 amino acids. The CDR3, as DNA: TGTGCCAGCTCACCTCTCATAACCCCCAGTGACGAGCAGTACTTC. Its translation is CASSPLITPSDEQYF. Looking up the rest from reference TRBV18 and TRBJ2-7 gives the full variable domain: NAGVMQNPRHLVRRRGQEARLRCSPMKGHSHVYWYRQLPEEGLKFMVYLQKENIIDESGMPKERFSAEFPKEGPSILRIQQVVRGDSAAYFCASSPLITPSDEQYFGPGTRLTVT.

This clonotype was observed at least ten times. This sequence joins TRBV4-1 and TRBJ1-1, with 7 bases aligning to TRBD1. V shed 4 bases and J 1 base; nucleotides not matched to a gene: 6. The CDR3 consists of 15 residues. The V gene's germline CDR1 is MGHRA and CDR2 YSYEKL. The CDR3 DNA sequence: TGCGCCAGCAGCCGCCCGACAGGGCGGAACACTGAAGCTTTCTTT. Translation gives CASSRPTGRNTEAFF.

This clonotype was detected ten times or more. The rearrangement uses TRBV20-1 and TRBJ2-1; 8 nucleotides match TRBD2. CDR1 is DFQATT, CDR2 SNEGSKA, per germline (reference sequence). V was clipped by 8 bases and J by 6 bases; unmatched bases: 12. The CDR3 has 14 residues. CDR3 loop: CSPIPAGVGNEQFF. Written as DNA, the CDR3 is TGCAGTCCTATACCAGCGGGAGTAGGCAATGAGCAGTTCTTC.

In nucleotides, the CDR3 is TGTGCCAGCAGTGTTGGGGGGGCGGGCAATCAGCCCCAGCATTTT. It is translated as CASSVGGAGNQPQHF. The chain joins TRBV9 to TRBJ1-5; D possibly corresponds to TRBD1 (6 bases). There are 15 residues in the CDR3. Trimming shortened V by 5 bases and J by 2 bases, and 14 bases separated the two germline ends. CDR1 SGDLS and CDR2 YYNGEE come from the germline V gene.

Many counts were recorded for this clonotype. V gene TRBV5-4 combines with J gene TRBJ2-2; 12 bases fit TRBD2. CDR3 length equals 15 residues. Trimming removed 2 bases from V and 6 bases from J; junction bases left unmatched: 2. Germline V CDR1 and CDR2: SGHNT, YYREEE (reference sequence). The CDR3 bases are TGTGCCAGCAGCTTCAGGACTAGCGGGGCCGGGGAGCTGTTTTTT. This codes for CASSFRTSGAGELFF. The complete variable domain, with remaining parts taken from reference TRBV5-4 and TRBJ2-2, reads ETGVTQSPTHLIKTRGQQVTLRCSSQSGHNTVSWYQQALGQGPQFIFQYYREEENGRGNFPPRFSGLQFPNYSSELNVNALELDDSALYLCASSFRTSGAGELFFGEGSRLTVL.

This clonotype came up many times. The chain couples TRBV24-1 to TRBJ2-1; 10 bases align to TRBD1. CDR3 length: 14 residues. Germline assignment: CDR1 KGHDR and CDR2 SFDVKD. With V trimmed by 3 bases and J by 9 bases, 4 bases remained unmatched. CDR3: CATSDAGTGVEQFF. CDR3 bases: TGTGCCACCAGTGATGCCGGGACAGGGGTTGAGCAGTTCTTC.

This clonotype was detected many times. The genes are TRBV2 and TRBJ1-1; tentatively, D is TRBD1 (5 bases). Germline CDR1 is SNHLY and CDR2 is FYNNEI. The length of the CDR3 is 16 residues. V lost 2 bases to trimming and J lost 1 base, with 14 bases between them. The CDR3 sequence is CASSEIVGGENTEAFF. The DNA of the CDR3 is TGTGCCAGCAGTGAAATAGTGGGGGGAGAGAACACTGAAGCTTTCTTT.